These T cell receptor beta chains were read from a single sample in a study of T cell responses to AZD1222 COVID-19 vaccine. The repertoire was sequenced with immunoSEQ multiplex PCR; TCRdb's copy has only in-frame clones and lacks some. The sample shows 85,000 to 130,000 clones, about 91% of them seen only once. The input for sequencing was peripheral blood, taken on day 0 of AZD1222 vaccination. The receptor source for this set is an adult in good health. Both conserved end residues are part of each CDR3. Fields, in order: J gene, D gene, V gene, clone size, CDR3 protein, CDR3 DNA. D genes are given only for firm matches. The size field is filled for only some rows; it gives once, few, many or a size class.

TRBJ1-2,TRBD1,TRBV30,.,CAWSVQGDYGYTF,TGTGCCTGGAGTGTCCAGGGGGACTATGGCTACACCTTC
TRBJ2-1,.,TRBV18,.,CASSPNPQRYNEQFF,TGTGCCAGCTCACCGAATCCCCAGCGCTACAATGAGCAGTTCTTC
TRBJ2-7,.,TRBV6-6,.,CASRAGGYEQYF,TGTGCCAGCAGGGCAGGGGGGTACGAGCAGTACTTC
TRBJ1-4,.,TRBV19,once,CARGKGYTTNEKLFF,TGTGCCAGGGGTAAGGGCTACACAACTAATGAAAAACTGTTTTTT
TRBJ2-2,TRBD1,TRBV18,.,CASSAGTGNTGELFF,TGTGCCAGCTCGGCCGGGACAGGGAACACCGGGGAGCTGTTTTTT
TRBJ1-1,.,TRBV10-3,.,CAISDGDITLNTEAFF,TGTGCCATCAGTGATGGGGACATAACGTTGAACACTGAAGCTTTCTTT
TRBJ1-5,TRBD1,TRBV19,.,CASRTGNSNQPQHF,TGTGCCAGTAGGACAGGGAATAGCAATCAGCCCCAGCATTTT
TRBJ2-3,TRBD2,TRBV7-6,.,CASSPQTGLGVGTDTQYF,TGTGCCAGCAGCCCACAAACCGGACTAGGGGTGGGCACAGATACGCAGTATTTT
TRBJ1-6,TRBD1,TRBV18,once,CASSPQTGKSSYNSPLHF,TGTGCCAGCTCTCCCCAGACAGGGAAAAGCTCCTATAATTCACCCCTCCACTTT
TRBJ2-7,.,TRBV7-7,.,CASSLTAGNSYEQYF,TGTGCCAGCAGCTTAACGGCAGGGAACTCCTACGAGCAGTACTTC
TRBJ1-1,.,TRBV2,.,CATAGEGAEAFF,TGTGCCACCGCCGGGGAGGGGGCTGAAGCTTTCTTT
TRBJ2-1,.,TRBV27,.,CASSLSPNNEQFF,TGTGCCAGCAGTTTAAGCCCCAACAATGAGCAGTTCTTC
TRBJ2-5,TRBD1,TRBV5-1,.,CASSSTGGPEETQYF,TGCGCCAGCAGTTCTACAGGGGGTCCTGAGGAGACCCAGTACTTC
TRBJ2-1,.,TRBV5-4,.,CASSLAVGSSYNEQFF,TGTGCCAGCAGCTTGGCAGTGGGGAGCTCCTACAATGAGCAGTTCTTC
TRBJ2-6,.,TRBV5-6,.,CASRGSGPGANVLTF,TGTGCCAGCAGGGGATCGGGACCTGGGGCCAACGTCCTGACTTTC
TRBJ2-7,.,TRBV6-2/TRBV6-3,.,CASSFRSGPTYEQYF,TGTGCCAGCAGTTTCCGGTCCGGGCCCACCTACGAGCAGTACTTC
TRBJ1-6,.,TRBV6-5,.,CASSYRFTRGSPLHF,TGTGCCAGCAGTTACAGGTTCACCCGGGGTTCACCCCTCCACTTT
TRBJ1-1,TRBD1,TRBV18,.,CASSPPDRATEAFF,TGTGCCAGCTCCCCGCCGGACAGGGCCACTGAAGCTTTCTTT
TRBJ2-1,.,TRBV6-5,.,CASSTGWGEQFF,TGTGCCAGCAGTACCGGTTGGGGTGAGCAGTTCTTC
TRBJ2-7,.,TRBV6-6,once,CASRSGTRLFEQYF,TGTGCCAGCAGGTCCGGGACTCGGCTTTTTGAGCAGTACTTC
TRBJ2-3,.,TRBV11-2,.,CASSLVVGATDTQYF,TGTGCCAGCAGCCTAGTAGTAGGGGCCACAGATACGCAGTATTTT
TRBJ1-1,.,TRBV23-1,.,CASSQGGTEAFF,TGCGCCAGCAGTCAAGGGGGCACTGAAGCTTTCTTT